The 25 T cell receptor beta chains below all came from one sample that was sequenced in a study of blood T cell repertoires in COVID-19. Data came from immunoSEQ multiplex PCR; TCRdb stores just in-frame clones and leaves some out. The sample lists about 76,000 clones; approximately 85% were seen once. The sample was peripheral blood. All receptors derive from a man in his fifties with COVID-19, enrolled during active disease.

V and J are TRBV28 and TRBJ2-7; tentative D call: TRBD2 (5 bases). The V end lost 7 bases, the J end lost 2 bases, and 9 bases lay between the germline ends. This CDR3 has 12 amino acids. Germline CDR1 is MDHEN and CDR2 is SYDVKM. CDR3 amino acids: CASKGGPYEQYF. The CDR3 DNA reads TGTGCCAGCAAAGGCGGGCCCTACGAGCAGTACTTC.

The V gene is TRBV19, the J gene TRBJ2-7; D not certain. Germline V gene lookup returns CDR1 LNHDA and CDR2 SQIVND (reference sequence). The CDR3 is made up of 12 amino acids. V lost 3 bases to trimming and J lost 6 bases, with 9 bases between them. The CDR3 sequence is CASSIPSGEQYF. CDR3 nucleotide sequence: TGTGCCAGTAGTATCCCGAGTGGCGAGCAGTACTTC.

The chain joins TRBV4-1 to TRBJ2-7, with D unclear. The V gene's germline CDR1 is MGHRA and CDR2 YSYEKL. Trimming took 0 bases from V and 7 from J, leaving 16 bases between them. This CDR3 region has 15 residues. The CDR3 is CASSQDEVPGWEQYF. Written as DNA, the CDR3 is TGCGCCAGCAGCCAAGATGAAGTTCCCGGTTGGGAGCAGTACTTC.

The chain uses TRBV6-5 and TRBJ1-2, with D perhaps matching TRBD1 (5 bases). V shed 8 bases and J shed 6 bases, with 16 bases lying between them. CDR1 and CDR2 from the germline V gene are MNHEY and SVGAGI. CDR3 length: 13 amino acids. The CDR3 protein is CASGYRGWDGYTF. As DNA, the CDR3 is TGTGCCAGCGGGTACCGGGGGTGGGATGGCTACACCTTC.

This clone was seen only once. V usage is TRBV7-6 and J usage is TRBJ2-6; 7 bases are shared with TRBD1. V trimming: 1 base; J trimming: 1 base; junction bases outside the gene matches: 13. In germline, CDR1 is SGHVS, CDR2 FNYEAQ. The CDR3 loop spans 20 amino acids. As DNA, the CDR3 is TGTGCCAGCAGCTTAGAAGGGCAGGGGGATCTCTTATCTGGGGCCAACGTCCTGACTTTC. This translates into CASSLEGQGDLLSGANVLTF. Based on the CDR3 plus reference TRBV7-6 and TRBJ2-6, the full variable domain is GAGVSQSPRYKVTKRGQDVALRCDPISGHVSLYWYRQALGQGPEFLTYFNYEAQQDKSGLPNDRFSAERPEGSISTLTIQRTEQRDSAMYRCASSLEGQGDLLSGANVLTFGAGSRLTVL.

This rearrangement joins TRBV28 to TRBJ1-1; D is unresolved. V was clipped by 5 bases and J by 2 bases, with 9 bases between them. CDR1 is MDHEN, CDR2 SYDVKM, per germline. The CDR3 spans 13 residues. The CDR3 bases are TGTGCCAGCAGTGTGGGCGTTAACACTGAAGCTTTCTTT. It is translated as CASSVGVNTEAFF. The variable domain in full, completed from reference TRBV28 and TRBJ1-1, reads DVKVTQSSRYLVKRTGEKVFLECVQDMDHENMFWYRQDPGLGLRLIYFSYDVKMKEKGDIPEGYSVSREKKERFSLILESASTNQTSMYLCASSVGVNTEAFFGQGTRLTVV.

In this sample, this clone turned up a few times. The chain combines TRBV7-9 with TRBJ2-7, with D possibly matching TRBD1 (6 bases). Germline values: CDR1 SEHNR, CDR2 FQNEAQ (reference sequence). The CDR3 runs 14 residues. Trimming left V 5 bases short and J 2 bases short, with 13 bases between. CDR3 protein: CASSQGSVAYEQYF. The CDR3 nucleotides read TGTGCCAGCAGCCAGGGGAGTGTAGCCTACGAGCAGTACTTC.

The genes are TRBV12-3 or TRBV12-4 and TRBJ2-2; the D gene is possibly TRBD2 (6 bases). This CDR3 region has 12 residues. V shed 8 bases and J shed 4 bases, with 8 bases lying between them. The CDR3 region is CASWGVTGELFF. CDR3 coding DNA: TGTGCCAGCTGGGGGGTCACCGGGGAGCTGTTTTTT.

This clone has more than one count but fewer than ten. J is TRBJ1-5 and V is TRBV4-2; weak D call: TRBD1 (5 bases). Trimming took 0 bases from V and 5 from J, leaving 8 bases between them. Germline V gives CDR1 LGHNA, CDR2 YNFKEQ. The CDR3 spans 14 residues. In DNA, the CDR3 is TGTGCCAGCAGCCAAGAGGGGCTGGATCAGCCCCAGCATTTT. Its protein product is CASSQEGLDQPQHF.

This clone was found once. The DNA of the CDR3 is TGTGCCTGGACGTCAGGGGCGAATCAGCCCCAGCATTTT. Its translation: CAWTSGANQPQHF. The rearrangement joins TRBV30 to TRBJ1-5; perhaps TRBD1 as D (6 bases). The ends were cut back, 4 bases at V and 4 bases at J, with 11 bases in the middle. The germline V gene has CDR1 GTSNPN and CDR2 SVGIG (reference sequence). The CDR3 spans 13 residues.

This sequence joins TRBV24-1 and TRBJ2-5; tentatively, D is TRBD2 (5 bases). The germline V gene has CDR1 KGHDR and CDR2 SFDVKD. V gave up 3 bases and J gave up 2 bases, with 15 bases separating them. There are 16 residues in the CDR3. CDR3 bases: TGTGCCACCAGTGATCTGGCGTTTGGAGGACAAGAGACCCAGTACTTC. Residues: CATSDLAFGGQETQYF.

V and J are TRBV5-1 and TRBJ2-5, with D perhaps matching TRBD1 (6 bases). This CDR3 region has 13 residues. V lost 5 bases to trimming and J lost 5 bases, with 13 bases between them. Germline V gene lookup returns CDR1 SGHRS and CDR2 YFSETQ. CDR3 sequence reads: CASSFDRWETQYF. The CDR3 nucleotides read TGCGCCAGCAGTTTCGACAGGTGGGAGACCCAGTACTTC.

V usage is TRBV7-8 and J usage is TRBJ1-1; no clear D gene. Looked up from germline, CDR1 is SGHVS and CDR2 is FQNEAQ. This CDR3 is 15 amino acids long. The germline V and J ends were trimmed by 1 base and 2 bases, with 11 bases remaining between them. The CDR3 reads CASSLDWSRNTEAFF. For the CDR3, the DNA is TGTGCCAGCAGCTTAGATTGGTCCAGAAACACTGAAGCTTTCTTT.

The J gene is TRBJ1-1, the V gene TRBV5-4; tentative D call: TRBD1 (6 bases). CDR1 is SGHNT, CDR2 YYREEE, per germline (reference sequence). Between the trimmed V and J ends, which lost 5 bases and 4 bases, there was a span of 15 bases. The CDR3 spans 14 residues. The CDR3 DNA is TGTGCCAGCAGTCCCGAACAGGGTGGCACTGAAGCTTTCTTT. As protein: CASSPEQGGTEAFF.

The rearrangement joins TRBV11-3 to TRBJ2-7; 11 nucleotides match TRBD2. CDR1 SGHNT and CDR2 YENEEA come from the germline V gene. The V segment lost 3 bases and the J segment 6 bases; nucleotides outside the gene matches: 1. This CDR3 is 13 amino acids long. CDR3 bases: TGTGCCAGCAGCTTTAGCGGGAGGGGCGAGCAGTACTTC. Translating gives CASSFSGRGEQYF.

This clone appeared a few times. This chain uses TRBV6-5 with TRBJ1-1; 8 bases line up with TRBD1. The CDR3 runs 15 residues. The trim removed 5 bases at V and 4 bases at J, leaving 9 bases unmatched. CDR1 is MNHEY, CDR2 SVGAGI, per germline. This CDR3 is CASSPRTGISTEAFF. The CDR3 DNA reads as TGTGCCAGCAGTCCGCGGACAGGGATCAGCACTGAAGCTTTCTTT.

The genes are TRBV7-3 and TRBJ2-1, with a possible D match to TRBD2 (7 bases). Trimming pared 0 bases from V and 5 bases from J, leaving 11 bases between. The CDR3 sequence is 15 residues long. Germline-derived CDR1 and CDR2 are SGHTA and FQGTGA. In DNA form, the CDR3 reads TGTGCCAGCAGCTTAACAGCGGGACATCACAATGAGCAGTTCTTC. This gives the protein CASSLTAGHHNEQFF.

The chain is built from TRBV29-1 and TRBJ1-1, with 9 bases matching TRBD1. J lost 5 bases, V lost 5 bases, and 6 bases had no gene match. The CDR3 is made up of 13 amino acids. From germline, CDR1 is SQVTM and CDR2 ANQGSEA. CDR3 nucleotide sequence: TGCAGCGTTAAGACAGGGGGGTCAACTGAAGCTTTCTTT. Protein product: CSVKTGGSTEAFF.

This chain joins TRBV3-1 (or the pseudogene TRBV3-2) and TRBJ2-7; D perhaps matches TRBD2 (5 bases). The length of the CDR3 is 15 residues. CDR1 is LGHDT and CDR2 is YNNKEL in the germline V gene (reference sequence). V lost 5 bases, J lost 7 bases, and 21 bases lay in between. The CDR3 bases are TGTGCCAGCAGCGGCGTTAGAGGGTTCGTAGGGGAGCAGTACTTC. Its protein is CASSGVRGFVGEQYF.

The chain couples TRBV12-3 or TRBV12-4 to TRBJ1-1; 7 nucleotides align to TRBD1. The CDR3 extends over 12 amino acids. Trimming took 5 bases from V and 5 from J; bases not matched to a gene: 2. The CDR3 bases are TGTGCCAGCAGTCCGACAGGGACTGAAGCTTTCTTT. Protein product: CASSPTGTEAFF.

In this sample, this clone turned up once. The chain links TRBV7-8 to TRBJ1-2; 8 nucleotides agree with TRBD1. V dropped 5 bases and J dropped 7; count of bases not matched to a gene: 6. The CDR3 loop spans 13 amino acids. Germline values: CDR1 SGHVS, CDR2 FQNEAQ. The CDR3 DNA reads as TGTGCCAGCAGCCCGGGACAGGATCGTGGCTACACCTTC. Translating gives CASSPGQDRGYTF. The variable domain in full, completed from reference TRBV7-8 and TRBJ1-2, reads GAGVSQSPRYKVAKRGQDVALRCDPISGHVSLFWYQQALGQGPEFLTYFQNEAQLDKSGLPSDRFFAERPEGSVSTLKIQRTQQEDSAVYLCASSPGQDRGYTFGSGTRLTVV.

The chain combines TRBV2 with TRBJ2-1; the match to TRBD1 covers 8 bases. The CDR3 extends over 14 amino acids. Germline V CDR1 and CDR2: SNHLY, FYNNEI. V trimming: 8 bases; J trimming: 9 bases; junction bases outside the gene matches: 12. The CDR3 region is CASGPRQGPGEQFF. CDR3 DNA: TGTGCCAGCGGGCCTAGACAGGGGCCGGGTGAGCAGTTCTTC.

The gene calls are TRBV18 and TRBJ1-2; D remains ambiguous. This CDR3 is 16 amino acids long. Per the germline V gene, CDR1 is KGHSH and CDR2 is LQKENI. V was shortened by 3 bases and J by 4 bases, with 18 bases between the two germline ends. In nucleotides, the CDR3 is TGTGCCAGCTCACCTGACCAGGTCAGGCAATCCTATGGCTACACCTTC. Translated, it gives CASSPDQVRQSYGYTF.

The rearrangement uses TRBV2 and TRBJ1-2; D is uncertain. The V and J ends lost 3 bases and 4 bases respectively, with 3 bases between them. Germline V gene sequence: CDR1 SNHLY, CDR2 FYNNEI. The CDR3 runs 11 residues. The CDR3 nucleotides are TGTGCCAGCAGTGATCTCTATGGCTACACCTTC. Translating it yields CASSDLYGYTF.

The chain has TRBV7-2 and TRBJ2-7; D not resolved. With 5 bases removed from V and 2 bases from J, the gap between germline ends came to 10 bases. From germline, CDR1 is SGHTA and CDR2 FQGNSA. The CDR3 has 13 residues. The CDR3 loop is CASSPRITYEQYF. CDR3 coding DNA: TGTGCCAGCAGCCCGCGGATAACCTACGAGCAGTACTTC.